One T cell receptor beta chain is described in this entry. Distinct nucleotide sequences in the sample also encode this CDR3. These data come from a study of blood T cell repertoires in COVID-19. Across the study: COVID-19 samples, acute and convalescent, were from the United States, Italy and Spain. T cells, B-cell-depleted T cells, or PBMCs supplied cDNA or gDNA.

V was trimmed by 3 bases and J by 6 bases, leaving 13 bases between them. Germline V gene lookup returns CDR1 SGHRS and CDR2 YFSETQ. This CDR3 contains 15 residues. As originally analysed: Reference gene primer amplification yielded estimated nucleated cell counts. TCRdb's copy holds only in-frame clones and misses some; the assay was immunoSEQ multiplex PCR. V and J calls and clone size follow that table, whereas D and trimming were derived from the DNA. Among about 140,000 clones, 70% to 90% were seen once, and the ten largest hold approximately 1.4%. This receptor was taken from a woman aged 60-70 years with acute or convalescent COVID-19. This rearrangement joins TRBV5-1 to TRBJ1-6, with D hard to call. Sequenced material: peripheral blood. The CDR3 DNA reads TGCGCCAGCAGCTCGAACAGAGACGGTAATTCACCCCTCCACTTT. Its protein is CASSSNRDGNSPLHF.